Listed here are 20 T cell receptor beta chains from one sample, sequenced in a study of OX40 agonist ivuxolimab in advanced cancers. TCRdb's copy holds only in-frame clones and misses some; the assay was immunoSEQ multiplex PCR. Of 70,000 to 75,000 clones listed, approximately 82% are singletons. The sequencing used CD4+ or CD8+ T cells sorted from blood, collected in a trial of the OX40 agonist ivuxolimab. All receptors derive from an adult with an advanced solid tumor such as melanoma, head and neck, liver or kidney cancer.

As DNA, the CDR3 is TGTGCCAGCAGCCTCGGAGGGCAGGGAGGACAAGAGACCCAGTACTTC. As protein: CASSLGGQGGQETQYF. The V gene is TRBV5-8, the J gene TRBJ2-5; D may be TRBD2 (6 bases). Germline V gene data show CDR1 as SGHTS and CDR2 as YDEGEE. Trimming removed 4 bases at V and 2 bases at J, with 18 bases between. The CDR3 sequence is 16 residues long. The whole variable domain, filled in from reference TRBV5-8 and TRBJ2-5, reads EAGVTQSPTHLIKTRGQQATLRCSPISGHTSVYWYQQALGLGLQFLLWYDEGEERNRGNFPPRFSGRQFPNYSSELNVNALELEDSALYLCASSLGGQGGQETQYFGPGTRLLVL.

This clone was observed a handful of times. The gene calls are TRBV7-2 and TRBJ1-2; the match to TRBD1 covers 8 bases. V trimming: 4 bases; J trimming: 7 bases; junction bases outside the gene matches: 8. The CDR3 sequence is 14 residues long. Germline CDR1 is SGHTA and CDR2 is FQGNSA. CDR3 nucleotides: TGTGCCAGCAGCTCTCCGACAGGGGTGCTTGGCTACACCTTC. It translates to CASSSPTGVLGYTF.

V is TRBV5-1 and J is TRBJ2-7, with D perhaps given as TRBD1 or TRBD2 (5 bases each). V was shortened by 0 bases and J by 5 bases, with 21 bases between the two germline ends. CDR1 is SGHRS, CDR2 YFSETQ, per germline. The CDR3 totals 17 residues. CDR3 nucleotides: TGCGCCAGCAGCTTGGTGATACGGGGCGACGCCTACGACGAGCAGTACTTC. It codes for CASSLVIRGDAYDEQYF.

The chain links TRBV6-1 to TRBJ2-4, with D uncertain. Trimming stripped 5 bases from V and 5 bases from J, with 10 bases between. The CDR3 has 13 amino acids. Germline CDR1 reads MNHNS; CDR2 reads SASEGT. The CDR3 loop is CASSIQAENIQYF. CDR3 DNA: TGTGCCAGCAGTATCCAGGCGGAAAACATTCAGTACTTC.

The CDR3, as DNA: TGTGCCAGCAGCCCCCAAGATCAGACCCAGTACTTC. Amino acids: CASSPQDQTQYF. The chain combines TRBV11-2 with TRBJ2-5; D not certain. From germline, CDR1 is SGHAT and CDR2 FQNNGV. With 5 bases removed from V and 6 bases from J, the gap between germline ends came to 10 bases. The CDR3 has 12 amino acids.

The rearrangement links TRBV5-1 to TRBJ2-5, with 7 positions matching TRBD1. This CDR3 contains 12 residues. V lost 7 bases and J lost 2; bases outside the gene matches: 2. Germline assignment: CDR1 SGHRS and CDR2 YFSETQ. As DNA, the CDR3 is TGCGCCAGCGGACAGGTTCAAGAGACCCAGTACTTC. This sequence encodes CASGQVQETQYF.

This chain joins TRBV15 and TRBJ2-5; weak D call: TRBD1 (5 bases). Germline V gene sequence: CDR1 LNHNV, CDR2 YYDKDF (reference sequence). The V end was cut by 3 bases, the J end by 2 bases, with 7 bases between. The CDR3 sequence is 13 residues long. The CDR3 DNA is TGTGCCACCAGCAGGACAGTACAAGAGACCCAGTACTTC. Translating gives CATSRTVQETQYF.

This chain uses TRBV6-5 with TRBJ2-2, with D possibly matching TRBD1 (6 bases). Germline V gene sequence: CDR1 MNHEY, CDR2 SVGAGI. There are 16 residues in the CDR3. The ends were cut back, 3 bases at V and 3 bases at J, with 14 bases in the middle. The CDR3 DNA reads as TGTGCCAGCAGTTATTATGGTCAGGGGCACACCGGGGAGCTGTTTTTT. Translation gives CASSYYGQGHTGELFF.

This clone was seen more than once but under ten times. The chain combines TRBV2 with TRBJ2-5, with D tentatively TRBD1 or TRBD2 (5 bases each). This CDR3 is 13 amino acids long. The ends were cut back, 4 bases at V and 4 bases at J, with 10 bases in the middle. Germline V gives CDR1 SNHLY, CDR2 FYNNEI. As DNA, the CDR3 is TGTGCCAGCAGTGGGTGGGACGGAGAGACCCAGTACTTC. Its translation: CASSGWDGETQYF.

The chain carries TRBV18 and TRBJ2-2; 8 bases match TRBD1. CDR1 is KGHSH and CDR2 is LQKENI in the germline V gene. V lost 3 bases, J lost 9 bases, and 6 bases stayed unmatched. There are 14 residues in the CDR3. CDR3 coding DNA: TGTGCCAGCTCACCGCGGACAGGGTCTCGGGAGCTGTTTTTT. Encoded protein: CASSPRTGSRELFF.

The V gene is TRBV10-3, the J gene TRBJ1-5; D uncertain. From germline, CDR1 is ENHRY and CDR2 SYGVKD. This CDR3 spans 14 amino acids. Deletions cut 10 bases from V and 0 bases from J, with 13 bases between. CDR3 nucleotides: TGTGCCAGCCAACAAGAGGATAGCAATCAGCCCCAGCATTTT. As protein: CASQQEDSNQPQHF.

This sequence joins TRBV7-2 and TRBJ1-5; D gene uncertain. The V gene's germline CDR1 is SGHTA and CDR2 FQGNSA. V was pared by 3 bases and J by 7 bases, with 13 bases between. CDR3 size: 14 residues. The CDR3: CASSFGGLGQPQHF. The CDR3 bases are TGTGCCAGCAGCTTCGGAGGCTTAGGGCAGCCCCAGCATTTT.

This clone has just a few counts. The J gene is TRBJ1-5, the V gene TRBV19, with a weak D call TRBD1 (6 bases). Germline V gene sequence: CDR1 LNHDA, CDR2 SQIVND (reference sequence). CDR3 length: 18 amino acids. V was cut by 3 bases and J by 2 bases, with 20 bases left in between. DNA of the CDR3: TGTGCCAGTAGTATTAGCCCCAACAGGGTAAGGGGCAATCAGCCCCAGCATTTT. Its protein is CASSISPNRVRGNQPQHF.

The chain links TRBV29-1 to TRBJ2-3, with 9 positions matching TRBD2. The CDR3 length is 14 residues. CDR1 is SQVTM and CDR2 is ANQGSEA in the germline V gene. V shed 3 bases, J shed 8 bases, and the junction held 9 bases outside the gene matches. The CDR3 coding sequence is TGCAGCGTTGATGCACTAGCGGGTCCCGGTACGCAGTATTTT. Protein: CSVDALAGPGTQYF.

The chain links TRBV10-3 to TRBJ1-2; no clear D. CDR3 length equals 15 residues. V was pared by 3 bases and J by 3 bases, with 14 bases between. Germline CDR1 reads ENHRY; CDR2 reads SYGVKD. The DNA for the CDR3 is TGTGCCATCAGTGAATCCCTATCAAGGGACTATGGCTACACCTTC. It translates to CAISESLSRDYGYTF.

The V gene is TRBV6-6, the J gene TRBJ2-7; the D is unclear. CDR3 length equals 14 residues. V shed 6 bases and J shed 2 bases, with 14 bases lying between them. Germline V CDR1 and CDR2: MNHNY, SVGAGI (reference sequence). The CDR3, as DNA: TGTGCCAGCAGCCCTAAGTTTCCGCCCTACGAGCAGTACTTC. Its translation is CASSPKFPPYEQYF.

The chain carries TRBV6-6 and TRBJ1-1; 8 bases are a match to TRBD1. Germline V CDR1 and CDR2: MNHNY, SVGAGI (reference sequence). V was clipped by 2 bases and J by 2 bases; unmatched bases: 4. CDR3 length: 15 amino acids. Written as DNA, the CDR3 is TGTGCCAGCAGTTACCCCGGACAGGGAAACACTGAAGCTTTCTTT. Protein: CASSYPGQGNTEAFF.

The chain recombines TRBV7-8 with TRBJ2-1; the match to TRBD2 covers 13 bases. The CDR3 extends over 16 amino acids. CDR1 and CDR2 from the germline V gene are SGHVS and FQNEAQ. The ends lost 3 bases at V and 8 bases at J; junction bases unmatched: 7. The DNA for the CDR3 is TGTGCCAGCAGCTTCCGGACTAGCGGGAGTAAGGATGAGCAGTTCTTC. Translated: CASSFRTSGSKDEQFF.

This sequence joins TRBV6-1 and TRBJ1-1, with a tentative D call TRBD1 (6 bases). Trimming shortened V by 4 bases and J by 5 bases, and 20 bases separated the two germline ends. The V gene's germline CDR1 is MNHNS and CDR2 SASEGT. The CDR3 sequence is 16 residues long. The chain's CDR3 is CASSAASQGLRTEAFF. The CDR3 DNA sequence: TGTGCCAGCAGTGCCGCGTCTCAGGGGCTAAGGACTGAAGCTTTCTTT.

The CDR3 DNA reads as TGTGCCAGCAGCCAAGACCGGGCCCCTGTTGGCTACACCTTC. Protein product: CASSQDRAPVGYTF. This chain joins TRBV7-2 and TRBJ1-2; D gene unclear. With 5 bases removed from V and 7 bases from J, the gap between germline ends came to 17 bases. This CDR3 has 14 residues. CDR1 is SGHTA and CDR2 is FQGNSA in the germline V gene.